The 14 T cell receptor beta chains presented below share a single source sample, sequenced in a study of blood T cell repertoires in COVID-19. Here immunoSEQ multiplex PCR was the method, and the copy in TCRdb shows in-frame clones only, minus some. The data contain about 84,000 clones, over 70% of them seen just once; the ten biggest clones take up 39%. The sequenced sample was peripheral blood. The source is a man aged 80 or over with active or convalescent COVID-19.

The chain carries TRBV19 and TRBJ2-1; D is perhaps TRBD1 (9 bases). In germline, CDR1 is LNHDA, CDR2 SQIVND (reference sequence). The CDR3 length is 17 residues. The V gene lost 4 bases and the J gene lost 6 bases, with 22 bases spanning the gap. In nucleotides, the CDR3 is TGTGCCAGTAGTAAAGTTACCGGGACAGGGACTAGCAATGAGCAGTTCTTC. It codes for CASSKVTGTGTSNEQFF.

CDR3 nucleotide sequence: TGTGCCAGCAGCCCCGACAGGACTTCCACAGATACGCAGTATTTT. Amino acids: CASSPDRTSTDTQYF. The chain recombines TRBV7-6 with TRBJ2-3, with TRBD1 as a possible D gene (6 bases). The CDR3 is 15 amino acids. The V gene lost 5 bases and the J gene lost 2 bases, with 14 bases spanning the gap. Germline loops: CDR1 SGHVS, CDR2 FNYEAQ.

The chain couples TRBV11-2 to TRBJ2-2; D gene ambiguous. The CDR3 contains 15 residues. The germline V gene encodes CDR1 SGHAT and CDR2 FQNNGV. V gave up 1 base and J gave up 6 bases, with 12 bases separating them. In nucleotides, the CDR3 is TGTGCCAGCAGCTTAGGATGGCTAGATGCCGGGGAGCTGTTTTTT. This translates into CASSLGWLDAGELFF.

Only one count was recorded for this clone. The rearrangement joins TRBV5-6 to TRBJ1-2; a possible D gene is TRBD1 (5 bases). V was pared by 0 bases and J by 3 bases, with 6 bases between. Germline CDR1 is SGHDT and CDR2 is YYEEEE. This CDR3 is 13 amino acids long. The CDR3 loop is CASSLEGDYGYTF. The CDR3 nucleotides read TGTGCCAGCAGCTTGGAAGGGGACTATGGCTACACCTTC.

CDR3 amino acids: CSAGPYQPQHF. CDR3 bases: TGCAGTGCGGGGCCCTATCAGCCCCAGCATTTT. The chain links TRBV20-1 to TRBJ1-5; weak D call: TRBD1 (5 bases). The CDR3 is 11 residues long. Trimming pared 6 bases from V and 5 bases from J, leaving 8 bases between. In germline, CDR1 is DFQATT, CDR2 SNEGSKA (reference sequence).

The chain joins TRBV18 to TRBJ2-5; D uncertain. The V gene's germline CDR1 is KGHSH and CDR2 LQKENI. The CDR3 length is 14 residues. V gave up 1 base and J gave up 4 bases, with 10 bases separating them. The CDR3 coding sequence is TGTGCCAGCTCACCACGGGCTATCTCAGAGACCCAGTACTTC. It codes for CASSPRAISETQYF. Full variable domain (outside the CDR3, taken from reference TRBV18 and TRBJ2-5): NAGVMQNPRHLVRRRGQEARLRCSPMKGHSHVYWYRQLPEEGLKFMVYLQKENIIDESGMPKERFSAEFPKEGPSILRIQQVVRGDSAAYFCASSPRAISETQYFGPGTRLLVL.

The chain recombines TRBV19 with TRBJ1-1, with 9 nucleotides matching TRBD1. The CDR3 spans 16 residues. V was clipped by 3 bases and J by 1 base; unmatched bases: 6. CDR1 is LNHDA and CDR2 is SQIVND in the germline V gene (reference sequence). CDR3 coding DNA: TGTGCCAGTAGTATTCGGGGACAGGGAAAGAACACTGAAGCTTTCTTT. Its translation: CASSIRGQGKNTEAFF.

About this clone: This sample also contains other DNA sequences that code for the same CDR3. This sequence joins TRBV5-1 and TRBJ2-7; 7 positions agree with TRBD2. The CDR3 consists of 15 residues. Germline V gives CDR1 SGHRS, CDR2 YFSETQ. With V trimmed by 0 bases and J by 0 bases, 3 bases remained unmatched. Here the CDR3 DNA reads TGCGCCAGCAGCTTGGACGGGGGGAGCTCCTACGAGCAGTACTTC. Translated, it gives CASSLDGGSSYEQYF.

The CDR3 region has the DNA TGTGCCAGCAGCCAAGCGGGGGGTAGACCAACTGAAGCTTTCTTT. Translation gives CASSQAGGRPTEAFF. The chain joins TRBV4-2 to TRBJ1-1; D might be TRBD1 (5 bases). Deletions cut 1 base from V and 5 bases from J, with 14 bases between. The CDR3 length is 15 residues. Germline CDR1 is LGHNA and CDR2 is YNFKEQ.

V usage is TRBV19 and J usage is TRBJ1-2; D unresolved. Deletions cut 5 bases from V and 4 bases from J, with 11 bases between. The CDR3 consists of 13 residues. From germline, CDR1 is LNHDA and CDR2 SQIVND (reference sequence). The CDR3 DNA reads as TGTGCCAGTAGTGTACAGAGAATCTATGGCTACACCTTC. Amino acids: CASSVQRIYGYTF.

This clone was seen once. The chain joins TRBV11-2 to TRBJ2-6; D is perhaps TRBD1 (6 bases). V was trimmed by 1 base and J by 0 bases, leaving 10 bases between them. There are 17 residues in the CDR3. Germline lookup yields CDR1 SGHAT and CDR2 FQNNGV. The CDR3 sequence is CASSLAGHRSGANVLTF. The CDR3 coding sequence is TGTGCCAGCAGCTTAGCGGGACATCGCTCTGGGGCCAACGTCCTGACTTTC. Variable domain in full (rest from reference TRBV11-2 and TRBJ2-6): EAGVAQSPRYKIIEKRQSVAFWCNPISGHATLYWYQQILGQGPKLLIQFQNNGVVDDSQLPKDRFSAERLKGVDSTLKIQPAKLEDSAVYLCASSLAGHRSGANVLTFGAGSRLTVL.

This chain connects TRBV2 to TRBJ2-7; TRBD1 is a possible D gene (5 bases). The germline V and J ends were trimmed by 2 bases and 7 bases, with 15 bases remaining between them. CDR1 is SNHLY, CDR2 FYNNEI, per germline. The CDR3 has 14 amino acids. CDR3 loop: CASSELARSGEQYF. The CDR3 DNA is TGTGCCAGCAGTGAACTTGCCAGGTCAGGGGAGCAGTACTTC.

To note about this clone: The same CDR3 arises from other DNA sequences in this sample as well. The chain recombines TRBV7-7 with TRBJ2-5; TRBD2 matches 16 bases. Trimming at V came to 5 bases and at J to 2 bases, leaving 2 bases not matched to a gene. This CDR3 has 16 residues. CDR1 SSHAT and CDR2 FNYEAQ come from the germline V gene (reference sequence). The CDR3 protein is CASSLGLAGGQETQYF. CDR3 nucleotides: TGTGCCAGCAGCCTGGGACTAGCGGGGGGGCAAGAGACCCAGTACTTC.

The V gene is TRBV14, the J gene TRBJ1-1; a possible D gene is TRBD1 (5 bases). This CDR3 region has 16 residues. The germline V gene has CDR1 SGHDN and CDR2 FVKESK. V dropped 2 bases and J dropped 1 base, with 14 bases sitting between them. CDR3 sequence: CASSQLPGARNTEAFF. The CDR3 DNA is TGTGCCAGCAGCCAACTGCCTGGGGCTAGGAACACTGAAGCTTTCTTT.